This TCR beta chain stems from a study of blood T cells in healthy people across ages. Using a J-beta primer mix together with a sample-barcoded 5' primer, a second PCR was run for roughly 7 to 11 cycles. TCRdb called the 5' RACE reads again in MiXCR, with one record for every CDR3 protein. The data contain nearly 800,000 distinct CDR3 sequences, roughly 56% of them singletons. Concerning this clonotype itself: Its target is not known.

General study results and limits: The donors' CMV status was not determined, possibly confounding changes in expanded clonotypes.

CDR1 KGHDR and CDR2 SFDVKD come from the germline V gene. Trimming removed 7 bases at V and 3 bases at J, with 11 bases between. This CDR3 contains 13 residues. The chain links TRBV24-1 to TRBJ1-1; D possibly corresponds to TRBD1 (6 bases). Specimen: blood. The clonotype comes from a man aged 35-49 years in good health. CDR3 residues: CATSRGADTEAFF. CDR3 bases: TGTGCCACCAGCCGGGGGGCCGACACTGAAGCTTTCTTT.